Sequencing of this T cell receptor (beta chain) was carried out in a study of vaccination effects on CD4 cells after COVID-19. Before sequencing, viral peptide pools were used by the ViraFEST assay to expand antigen-specific CD4+ T cells. With approximately 9 days of culture completed, CD4+ T cells were isolated. Either the mRNA-1273 or the BNT162b2 vaccine was given to participants as two doses. This clone was counted only a few times. The target antigen is unknown. V was cut by 4 bases and J by 2 bases, with 12 bases left in between. The length of the CDR3 is 14 residues. Looked up from germline, CDR1 is SGHRS and CDR2 is YFSETQ. Study results and limitations: Clones arising from infection and from vaccination showed marked clonal contraction late after vaccination.

Sequenced by immunoSEQ multiplex PCR; TCRdb stores in-frame clones only, minus some. The sample holds 25,000 to 30,000 clones, 73% seen once. This chain uses TRBV5-1 with TRBJ1-1; the D is unclear. This clonotype was sampled from a human donor who received a COVID-19 vaccine. Sequencing used CD4+ T cells from PBMCs cultured with HCoV-NL63 spike peptides, obtained after COVID-19 vaccination. In DNA form, the CDR3 reads TGCGCCAGCAGCGTGGCTCAGACTAACACTGAAGCTTTCTTT. Its translation is CASSVAQTNTEAFF.